This is a list of T cell receptor beta chains from one sample in a study of blood T cell repertoires in COVID-19. The table came from immunoSEQ multiplex PCR; TCRdb's copy has only in-frame clones and leaves some out. The sample includes 120,000 to 150,000 clones, about 82% of them seen just once. The sequenced material came from peripheral blood. All receptors come from a woman between 35 and 50 years old with active or convalescent COVID-19. Each CDR3 is given with its conserved first and last residue. The D gene is left open where the match is weak. Only some rows state a clone size, as once, few, many or a class for expanded clones.

D gene	V gene	clone size	J gene	CDR3 DNA	CDR3 protein
-	TRBV7-6	-	TRBJ1-3	TGTGCCAGCAGCCCCCAGGGGTGGGGTGGTGGAAACACCATATATTTT	CASSPQGWGGGNTIYF
TRBD1	TRBV18	-	TRBJ2-5	TGTGCCAGCTCACCAGACAGGGTCCAAGAGACCCAGTACTTC	CASSPDRVQETQYF
-	TRBV10-3	-	TRBJ2-5	TGTGCCATGGGGTCGGGGATGGGAGAGACCCAGTACTTC	CAMGSGMGETQYF
TRBD2	TRBV11-1	-	TRBJ2-3	TGTGCCAGCACGTCACCTAGCGGGAGCTTCGTAGATACGCAGTATTTT	CASTSPSGSFVDTQYF
-	TRBV21-1	-	TRBJ2-1	TGTGCCAGCAGCAGCAACCTCCGAGGAAGGCTAGCGGGGTTCTCCTACAATGAGCAGTTCTTC	CASSSNLRGRLAGFSYNEQFF
TRBD2	TRBV10-1	-	TRBJ2-2	TGCGCCAGCAGTGATTCTAGGCTAGCGGGAGACACCGGGGAGCTGTTTTTT	CASSDSRLAGDTGELFF
-	TRBV7-2	-	TRBJ2-4	TGTGCCAGCAGCTTAAAAGGGTGGAGGGGGCGGAAAGCCAAAAACATTCAGTACTTC	CASSLKGWRGRKAKNIQYF
-	TRBV4-1	-	TRBJ1-2	TGCGCCAGCAGCCAAGATGGTAAAGGAGGACCATATGGCTACACCTTC	CASSQDGKGGPYGYTF
TRBD1	TRBV27	-	TRBJ1-1	TGTGCCAGCCGGGACAGGTCTAACACTGAAGCTTTCTTT	CASRDRSNTEAFF
-	TRBV10-3	-	TRBJ2-3	TGTGCCATCAGTGAGTCAGGGGCAGGGGACACAGATACGCAGTATTTT	CAISESGAGDTDTQYF
-	TRBV27	-	TRBJ1-6	TGTGCCAGCAGGCTTTCGACAGGTTATTCACCCCTCCACTTT	CASRLSTGYSPLHF
TRBD2	TRBV4-3	-	TRBJ2-3	TGCGCCAGCAGCCCCCGCGTTAGCGGGAGCGGGTTTAGCACAGATACGCAGTATTTT	CASSPRVSGSGFSTDTQYF
-	TRBV28	-	TRBJ1-2	TGTGCCAGCAGTCAAAACTATGGCTACACCTTC	CASSQNYGYTF
TRBD1	TRBV11-2	once	TRBJ1-1	TGTGCCAGCAGCTTAGGCGGACAGGGGGCGATGAACACTGAAGCTTTCTTT	CASSLGGQGAMNTEAFF
-	TRBV24-1	-	TRBJ2-3	TGTGCCACCAGTGGGGGAGGAGGGATTGTCTACACAGATACGCAGTATTTT	CATSGGGGIVYTDTQYF
TRBD2	TRBV7-9	-	TRBJ2-1	TGTGCCAGCAGCTTGTATAGCGGGGGGGCGAATGAGCAGTTCTTC	CASSLYSGGANEQFF
TRBD2	TRBV30	-	TRBJ2-2	TGTGCCTGGGGGGCACCGGGACTAGCGGGGGGTCCTCGCGACACCGGGGAGCTGTTTTTT	CAWGAPGLAGGPRDTGELFF
TRBD1	TRBV19	-	TRBJ2-7	TGTGCCAGTAGTCCCCCAGGGACAGGGGGCCACGAGCAGTACTTC	CASSPPGTGGHEQYF
TRBD2	TRBV10-3	-	TRBJ2-5	TGTGCCATCAGTGACCCGGGACTAGCGTTTCCAGAGGGAGAGACCCAGTACTTC	CAISDPGLAFPEGETQYF
TRBD1	TRBV7-8	-	TRBJ1-6	TGTGCCAGCAGCTTAATCGGGACAGGCGCCTTTTCCCTCCACTTT	CASSLIGTGAFSLHF
TRBD2	TRBV14	-	TRBJ2-7	TGTGCCAGCAGCCGAGCGGGAGCCCCCACATACGAGCAGTACTTC	CASSRAGAPTYEQYF
TRBD1	TRBV27	-	TRBJ1-3	TGTGCCAGCAGTTTGCGGGGACAGGGACTCCAAAACACCATATATTTT	CASSLRGQGLQNTIYF
-	TRBV6-5	-	TRBJ1-5	TGTGCCAGCAGTTACTCCCCCCCCGGGCCCCAGCATTTT	CASSYSPPGPQHF
-	TRBV4-1	-	TRBJ1-5	TGCGCCAGCAGCCAAGGGGCCTCTGTCTATAGCAATCAGCCCCAGCATTTT	CASSQGASVYSNQPQHF
TRBD2	TRBV6-2/TRBV6-3	once	TRBJ2-5	TGTGCCAGCAGCTGGGACTACCTAGTAGAGTACCAAGAGACCCAGTACTTC	CASSWDYLVEYQETQYF
-	TRBV10-1	-	TRBJ2-3	TGCGCCAGCAGTGAGGGAGACCCACTGAGTATGGCAGGCACAGATACGCAGTATTTT	CASSEGDPLSMAGTDTQYF
-	TRBV24-1	-	TRBJ2-1	TGTGCCACCAGTGACCCGCTAGGGGATTCCTACAATGAGCAGTTCTTC	CATSDPLGDSYNEQFF
TRBD1	TRBV5-1	-	TRBJ1-1	TGCGCCAGCAGCTCCCGGACAGGGAACACTGAAGCTTTCTTT	CASSSRTGNTEAFF
TRBD2	TRBV30	-	TRBJ2-1	TGTGCCTGGACCTCATGGACTAGCGGGGGGCCCAAGTTCTTC	CAWTSWTSGGPKFF
-	TRBV2	few	TRBJ2-2	TGTGCCAGCAGTGAAAGGGTTCCGCGGGTCGCCCCGGGCGGGGAGCTGTTTTTT	CASSERVPRVAPGGELFF
-	TRBV10-1	-	TRBJ1-3	TGCGCCAGCGGTAACGGGGATCATTCACCTGGAAACACCATATATTTT	CASGNGDHSPGNTIYF
-	TRBV15	-	TRBJ2-6	TGTGCCACCAGCAGAGATCGATGGGTCAGGGGTTTAGCTGGGGCCAACGTCCTGACTTTC	CATSRDRWVRGLAGANVLTF
TRBD1	TRBV7-2	-	TRBJ1-1	TGTGCCAGCAGCTCGACAGGGGGCATGGAGGCTTTCTTT	CASSSTGGMEAFF
-	TRBV7-7	-	TRBJ1-3	TGTGCCAGCAGCCCCCGGACAGACTCTGGAAACACCATATATTTT	CASSPRTDSGNTIYF
TRBD1	TRBV19	-	TRBJ1-5	TGTGCCAGTAAGTCGGACAGGGGGGGTTTTCAGCCCCAGCATTTT	CASKSDRGGFQPQHF
TRBD1	TRBV29-1	-	TRBJ2-7	TGCAGCGTTACCGGGACAGGGGGCCTCGAGCAGTACTTC	CSVTGTGGLEQYF
-	TRBV7-2	-	TRBJ1-5	TGTGCCAGCAGCCCTGACTTCAGCAATCAGCCCCAGCATTTT	CASSPDFSNQPQHF
-	TRBV18	once	TRBJ1-1	TGTGCCAGCTCACCACTCGGCGGTTTGGCAGGGCGGAGAAGCACTGAAGCTTTCTTT	CASSPLGGLAGRRSTEAFF
-	TRBV27	few	TRBJ1-6	TGTGCCAGCAGATCACAGGGTTTACTCCACTTT	CASRSQGLLHF
-	TRBV4-1	-	TRBJ2-3	TGCGCCAGCAGCCAAGAGGGGCCCCGGGGCACAGATACGCAGTATTTT	CASSQEGPRGTDTQYF